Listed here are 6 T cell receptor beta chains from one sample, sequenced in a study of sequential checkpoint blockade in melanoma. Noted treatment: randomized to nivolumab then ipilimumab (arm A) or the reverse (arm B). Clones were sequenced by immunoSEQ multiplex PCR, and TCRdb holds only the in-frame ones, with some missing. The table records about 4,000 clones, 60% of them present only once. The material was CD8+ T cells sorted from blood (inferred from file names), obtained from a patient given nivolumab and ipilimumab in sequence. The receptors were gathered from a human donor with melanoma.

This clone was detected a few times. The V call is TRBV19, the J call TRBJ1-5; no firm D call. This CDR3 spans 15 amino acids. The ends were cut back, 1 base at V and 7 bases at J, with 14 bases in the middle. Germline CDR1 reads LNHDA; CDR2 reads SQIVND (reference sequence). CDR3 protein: CASSIVEGLGQPQHF. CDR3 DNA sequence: TGTGCCAGTAGTATAGTCGAGGGTTTAGGACAGCCCCAGCATTTT.

The CDR3 DNA sequence: TGTGCCAGCAGTTACGGGGACAGGGAGCAGTACTTC. Translation: CASSYGDREQYF. The chain employs TRBV6-5 and TRBJ2-7; TRBD1 matches at 8 bases. Trimming at V came to 2 bases and at J to 7 bases, leaving 1 base not matched to a gene. Germline CDR1 reads MNHEY; CDR2 reads SVGAGI. The CDR3 length is 12 residues.

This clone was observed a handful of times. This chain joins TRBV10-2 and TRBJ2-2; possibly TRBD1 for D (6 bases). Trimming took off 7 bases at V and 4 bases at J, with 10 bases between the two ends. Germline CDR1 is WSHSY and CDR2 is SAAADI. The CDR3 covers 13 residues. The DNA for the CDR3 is TGCGCCAGCACTTCGGACAGCACCGGGGAGCTGTTTTTT. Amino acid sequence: CASTSDSTGELFF.

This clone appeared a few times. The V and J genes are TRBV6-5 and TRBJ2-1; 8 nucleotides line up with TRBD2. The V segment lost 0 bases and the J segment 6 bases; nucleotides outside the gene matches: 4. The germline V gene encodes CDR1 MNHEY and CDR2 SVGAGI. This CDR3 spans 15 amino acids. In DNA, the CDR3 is TGTGCCAGCAGTTACTCGACGGGGGGGGGCAATGAGCAGTTCTTC. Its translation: CASSYSTGGGNEQFF.

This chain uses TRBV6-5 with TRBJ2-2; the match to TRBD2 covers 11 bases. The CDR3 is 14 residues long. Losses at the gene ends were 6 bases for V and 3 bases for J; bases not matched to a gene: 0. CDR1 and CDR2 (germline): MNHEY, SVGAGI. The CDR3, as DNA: TGTGCCAGCAGGACTAGCGGGGACACCGGGGAGCTGTTTTTT. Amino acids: CASRTSGDTGELFF.

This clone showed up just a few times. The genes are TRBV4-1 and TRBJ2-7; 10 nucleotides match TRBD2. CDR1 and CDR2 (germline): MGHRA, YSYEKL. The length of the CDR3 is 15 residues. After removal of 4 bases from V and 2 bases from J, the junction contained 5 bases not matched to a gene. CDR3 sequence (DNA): TGCGCCAGCAGCCTTACTAGCGGGGAAACCTACGAGCAGTACTTC. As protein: CASSLTSGETYEQYF.